Sequencing of this T cell receptor beta chain was carried out in a study of CD8 T cells in Susac syndrome. The V and J ends lost 1 base and 6 bases respectively, with 3 bases between them. The CDR3 totals 12 residues. The V gene's germline CDR1 is SEHNR and CDR2 FQNEAQ (reference sequence). High-throughput TCR beta sequencing covered peripheral CD8+ and CD4+ T cells. After extraction with the RNeasy kit, roughly 0.45 to 1 ug of the RNA was reverse transcribed using random hexamers. The CDR3 of TCR beta was amplified by immunoSEQ multiplex PCR across 54 Vbeta and 13 Jbeta. TCRdb fed the immunoSEQ multiplex PCR reads into MiXCR, producing one record per CDR3 protein. Among tens of thousands of distinct CDR3 sequences, around 96% were seen once, and the ten largest hold 0.35% to 0.5%.

Material for sequencing was CD8+ T cells from PBMCs. The chain combines TRBV7-9 with TRBJ2-2; no clear D. The receptor's source is a human donor with multiple sclerosis. The CDR3 DNA reads TGTGCCAGCAGCTTAGAGGCCGGGGAGCTGTTTTTT. Encoded protein: CASSLEAGELFF.